A selection of T cell receptor beta chains follows, all from one sample in a study of T cells after yellow fever vaccination. TCRdb fed the 5' RACE reads into MiXCR, producing one record per CDR3 protein. The profile shows some 350,000 distinct CDR3 sequences, 8% to 10% of them singletons. The sample consisted of PBMCs, taken on the day of the first yellow fever vaccination. The receptors were sampled from a man aged 18-30 years who received the YFV17D yellow fever vaccine. CDR3s include the opening cysteine and the closing phenylalanine or tryptophan. Fields, in order: clone size, D gene, J gene, V gene, CDR3 protein, CDR3 DNA. A D gene is named only where the DNA matches it firmly. The size of a clone is reported for some rows only, either as once, few or many, or as a class for expanded clones.

few . TRBJ2-3 TRBV4-3 CASSQEPGLLGDTQYF TGCGCCAGCAGCCAAGAGCCAGGGTTATTGGGAGATACGCAGTATTTT
few . TRBJ1-4 TRBV5-1 CASSLDRGWGEKLFF TGCGCCAGCAGCTTGGATCGGGGTTGGGGTGAAAAACTGTTTTTT
. . TRBJ1-4 TRBV4-3 CASSRRHGIREKLFF TGCGCCAGCAGCCGTCGGCATGGGATCCGGGAAAAACTGTTTTTT
few TRBD2 TRBJ2-1 TRBV6-1 CASSEGLAGNNEQFF TGTGCCAGCAGTGAAGGACTAGCGGGGAACAATGAGCAGTTCTTC
few TRBD1 TRBJ1-2 TRBV5-4 CASSRTGAYGYTF TGTGCCAGCAGCCGTACAGGGGCCTATGGCTACACCTTC
many . TRBJ1-3 TRBV12-3/TRBV12-4 CASSLGSLSGNTIYF TGTGCCAGCAGTTTAGGAAGTCTCTCTGGAAACACCATATATTTT
. TRBD2 TRBJ2-2 TRBV30 CAWSNLAGHYTGELFF TGTGCCTGGAGCAATCTAGCGGGTCATTACACCGGGGAGCTGTTTTTT
. . TRBJ2-7 TRBV20-1 CSAPSLGSYEQYF TGCAGTGCCCCGTCCCTTGGCTCCTACGAGCAGTACTTC
many TRBD1 TRBJ2-1 TRBV12-3/TRBV12-4 CASSLRDRNYNEQFF TGTGCCAGCAGTTTGAGGGACAGGAACTACAATGAGCAGTTCTTC
few . TRBJ2-3 TRBV7-2 CASSLGGGGPQDTQYF TGTGCCAGCAGCTTAGGGGGTGGCGGCCCCCAGGATACGCAGTATTTT
many TRBD2 TRBJ2-1 TRBV20-1 CSARELAGGLFEQFF TGCAGTGCTAGAGAACTAGCGGGGGGGCTGTTTGAGCAGTTCTTC
. . TRBJ1-1 TRBV6-2/TRBV6-3 CASSYGSGSREAFF TGTGCCAGCAGTTACGGTTCCGGGAGCAGGGAAGCTTTCTTT
. . TRBJ2-1 TRBV5-4 CASSWDPRGAGEQFF TGTGCCAGCAGCTGGGACCCTAGGGGGGCTGGTGAGCAGTTCTTC
. . TRBJ2-3 TRBV9 CASSVDHSGSTDTQYF TGTGCCAGCAGCGTAGATCATTCTGGCTCCACAGATACGCAGTATTTT
. . TRBJ2-5 TRBV7-9 CASSLGRGAKTQYF TGTGCCAGCAGCTTAGGACGGGGGGCGAAGACCCAGTACTTC
many TRBD2 TRBJ2-1 TRBV2 CASRASGGSQFF TGTGCCAGCAGGGCTAGCGGGGGGTCGCAGTTCTTC
. . TRBJ2-5 TRBV7-2 CASTFLGPGAQYF TGTGCCAGCACTTTTTTGGGTCCGGGGGCCCAGTACTTC
few TRBD2 TRBJ2-5 TRBV7-2 CASSKRGAGETQYF TGTGCCAGCAGCAAGCGGGGGGCCGGGGAGACCCAGTACTTC
few . TRBJ2-3 TRBV5-1 CASSLGAGGTDTQYF TGCGCCAGCAGCTTGGGGGCAGGAGGTACAGATACGCAGTATTTT
. TRBD1 TRBJ1-2 TRBV2 CASMRQGANYGYTF TGTGCCAGCATGAGACAGGGCGCTAACTATGGCTACACCTTC
. TRBD2 TRBJ2-5 TRBV20-1 CSARDPRGTQETQYF TGCAGTGCTAGAGATCCGCGGGGGACCCAAGAGACCCAGTACTTC
. . TRBJ2-7 TRBV9 CASSVAVSGYEQYF TGTGCCAGCAGCGTAGCCGTTAGCGGCTACGAGCAGTACTTC
few TRBD2 TRBJ2-1 TRBV18 CASSLRLAGDTYNEQFF TGTGCCAGCTCACTCAGACTAGCGGGGGATACCTACAATGAGCAGTTCTTC
many . TRBJ2-6 TRBV4-1 CASSRTGFANVLTF TGCGCCAGCAGCCGAACAGGGTTCGCCAACGTCCTGACTTTC
. TRBD1 TRBJ2-2 TRBV19 CASINTGDANTGELFF TGTGCCAGTATTAATACAGGGGACGCGAACACCGGGGAGCTGTTTTTT
few TRBD1 TRBJ2-2 TRBV6-2/TRBV6-3 CASSPRDRDTGELFF TGTGCCAGCAGCCCCCGGGACAGGGACACCGGGGAGCTGTTTTTT
many . TRBJ1-5 TRBV6-5 CASSYSIKQPQHF TGTGCCAGCAGTTACTCGATTAAGCAGCCCCAGCATTTT
few . TRBJ2-7 TRBV20-1 CSARDFYEQYF TGCAGTGCTAGAGATTTCTACGAGCAGTACTTC
medium-sized TRBD2 TRBJ2-1 TRBV27 CASSLSGGPANEQFF TGTGCCAGCAGTCTAAGCGGGGGCCCAGCCAATGAGCAGTTCTTC
. . TRBJ2-1 TRBV27 CASFSGGPGNEQFF TGTGCCTCCTTCTCAGGGGGGCCAGGCAATGAGCAGTTCTTC
many TRBD1 TRBJ1-6 TRBV4-1 CASSQDLPGTGGLTYNSPLHF TGCGCCAGCAGCCAAGATCTCCCGGGGACAGGGGGACTAACCTATAATTCACCCCTCCACTTT
. TRBD1 TRBJ2-4 TRBV28 CASSLFQGVNIQYF TGTGCCAGCAGTTTATTCCAGGGGGTAAACATTCAGTACTTC
few . TRBJ2-1 TRBV5-4 CASSSATEPYNEQFF TGTGCCAGCAGCTCGGCAACGGAACCCTACAATGAGCAGTTCTTC
few . TRBJ2-5 TRBV3-1 CASSQDPRTVQETQYF TGTGCCAGCAGCCAAGATCCCCGGACAGTCCAAGAGACCCAGTACTTC
few TRBD2 TRBJ2-1 TRBV7-2 CASSPTSDPYNEQFF TGTGCCAGCAGTCCTACTAGCGACCCTTACAATGAGCAGTTCTTC
. . TRBJ1-2 TRBV3-1 CASSRPGDGANYGYTF TGTGCCAGCAGCCGGCCCGGGGATGGAGCTAACTATGGCTACACCTTC
few . TRBJ1-1 TRBV7-8 CASSSIDGSNTEAFF TGTGCCAGCAGCTCGATAGACGGATCGAACACTGAAGCTTTCTTT
many . TRBJ1-4 TRBV7-9 CASSTHEKLFF TGTGCCAGCAGCACCCATGAAAAACTGTTTTTT
few . TRBJ1-2 TRBV9 CASSALRTFEGYTF TGTGCCAGCAGCGCCCTGCGGACCTTTGAGGGCTACACCTTC
. TRBD2 TRBJ2-3 TRBV5-4 CASSLSGGAWTDTQYF TGTGCCAGCAGCTTAAGCGGGGGGGCCTGGACAGATACGCAGTATTTT